This TCR beta chain was identified in a study of T cell responses to AZD1222 COVID-19 vaccine. Study-wide background: Analyses pooled second doses at about 4 or about 12 weeks. Study-level findings and limits: The peak T cell response came first, and repertoires were sampled only after it. Donors were largely white British and mainly female; clonal diversity was possibly underestimated.

Germline V lookup: CDR1 LNHDA, CDR2 SQIVND (reference sequence). Unmatched junction bases numbered 4, after V lost 4 bases and J lost 5 bases. The CDR3 runs to 13 residues. The assay was immunoSEQ multiplex PCR, and TCRdb's table has in-frame clones only and misses some. The sample yields about 110,000 clones, more than 75% seen once. This clone has a single count. Its antigen is not identified. Here the sequenced sample was peripheral blood, taken on day 0 of AZD1222 vaccination. The chain recombines TRBV19 with TRBJ1-1, with 7 bases fitting TRBD1. The receptor was isolated from an adult in good health. The CDR3 reads CASSRNRGTEAFF. The CDR3 DNA is TGTGCCAGTAGTAGAAACAGGGGAACTGAAGCTTTCTTT.